The present entry profiles one T cell receptor (beta chain) with its context. These data belong to a study of blood T cell repertoires in COVID-19. Sequencing used immunoSEQ multiplex PCR; TCRdb keeps in-frame clones, though not all of them. The data contain some 200,000 clones, approximately 86% of them singletons. The V segment lost 0 bases and the J segment 0 bases; nucleotides outside the gene matches: 8. Germline V gene sequence: CDR1 MGHRA, CDR2 YSYEKL. This CDR3 comprises 19 residues. The chain links TRBV4-1 to TRBJ1-5; TRBD1 matches 10 bases. Sequencing input: peripheral blood. This TCR was recovered from a man aged 40-49 years with active or convalescent COVID-19. The CDR3 here is CASSQDTLRTGGSNQPQHF. The CDR3, as DNA: TGCGCCAGCAGCCAAGATACTCTTCGGACAGGGGGTAGCAATCAGCCCCAGCATTTT.